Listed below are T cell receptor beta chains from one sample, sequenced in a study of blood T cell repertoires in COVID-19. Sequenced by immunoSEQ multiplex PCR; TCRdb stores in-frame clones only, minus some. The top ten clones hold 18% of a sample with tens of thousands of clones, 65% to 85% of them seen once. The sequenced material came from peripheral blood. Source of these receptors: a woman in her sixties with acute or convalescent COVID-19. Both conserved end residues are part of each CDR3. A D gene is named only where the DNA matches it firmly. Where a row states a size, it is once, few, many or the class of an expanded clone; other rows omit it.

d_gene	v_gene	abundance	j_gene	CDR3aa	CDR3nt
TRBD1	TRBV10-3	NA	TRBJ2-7	CAISPGQGSYEQYF	TGTGCCATCAGTCCGGGACAGGGATCCTACGAGCAGTACTTC
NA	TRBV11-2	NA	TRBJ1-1	CASSPPFRGITEAFF	TGTGCCAGCAGCCCGCCCTTCCGGGGGATAACTGAAGCTTTCTTT
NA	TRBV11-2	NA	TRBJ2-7	CASSLDGLRYEQYF	TGTGCCAGCAGCTTAGACGGGTTGCGGTACGAGCAGTACTTC
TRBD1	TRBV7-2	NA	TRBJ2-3	CASSGRIGTGGPDTQYF	TGTGCCAGCAGCGGGCGAATTGGGACAGGGGGCCCAGATACGCAGTATTTT
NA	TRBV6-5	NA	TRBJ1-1	CASRRQNTEAFF	TGTGCCAGCAGGAGACAGAACACTGAAGCTTTCTTT
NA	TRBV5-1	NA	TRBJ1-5	CASSPGAGTSDQPQHF	TGCGCCAGCAGCCCGGGCGCGGGGACCAGCGATCAGCCCCAGCATTTT
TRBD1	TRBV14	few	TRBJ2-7	CASSQATGAAYEQYF	TGTGCCAGCAGCCAAGCTACAGGGGCCGCCTACGAGCAGTACTTC
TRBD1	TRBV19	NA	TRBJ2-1	CASSPGTGEYNEQFF	TGTGCCAGTAGTCCCGGGACAGGGGAGTACAATGAGCAGTTCTTC
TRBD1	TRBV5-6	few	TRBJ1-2	CASSWQAGTVTNYGYTF	TGTGCCAGCAGCTGGCAGGCGGGGACAGTCACTAACTATGGCTACACCTTC
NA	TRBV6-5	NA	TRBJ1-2	CASSYGAYTF	TGTGCCAGCAGTTATGGGGCCTACACCTTC
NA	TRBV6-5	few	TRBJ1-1	CASSSTEGNTEAFF	TGTGCCAGCAGTTCTACCGAGGGGAACACTGAAGCTTTCTTT
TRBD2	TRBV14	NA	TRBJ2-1	CASSQDRTSGGAGEQFF	TGTGCCAGCAGCCAAGATCGGACTAGCGGGGGGGCTGGTGAGCAGTTCTTC
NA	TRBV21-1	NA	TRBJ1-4	CASIVTGLREKLFF	TGTGCCAGCATTGTGACAGGGTTACGTGAAAAACTGTTTTTT
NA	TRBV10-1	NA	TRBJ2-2	CASSESTRGYTGELFF	TGCGCCAGCAGTGAGTCGACTCGGGGATACACCGGGGAGCTGTTTTTT
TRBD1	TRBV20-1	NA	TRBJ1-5	CSASNRGNSNQPQHF	TGCAGTGCTAGTAACAGGGGAAATAGCAATCAGCCCCAGCATTTT
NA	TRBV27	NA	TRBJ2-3	CASSLSPTGTDTQYF	TGTGCCAGCAGTTTATCCCCGACTGGGACAGATACGCAGTATTTT
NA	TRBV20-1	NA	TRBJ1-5	CSASGGLGQPQHF	TGCAGTGCTAGTGGGGGGCTCGGGCAGCCCCAACATTTT
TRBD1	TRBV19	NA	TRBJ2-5	CASSSSPGTGPETQYF	TGTGCCAGTAGTTCTTCCCCCGGGACAGGGCCAGAGACCCAGTACTTC
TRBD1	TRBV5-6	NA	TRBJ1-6	CASSYRDRDVDYSPLHF	TGTGCCAGCAGCTACCGGGACAGGGATGTTGATTATTCACCCCTCCACTTT
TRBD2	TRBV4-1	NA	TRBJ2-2	CASSHRGLAGGTGELFF	TGCGCCAGCAGCCACCGGGGTCTAGCGGGGGGCACCGGGGAGCTGTTTTTT
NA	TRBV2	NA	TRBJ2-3	CASSRAGTTDTQYF	TGTGCCAGCAGTAGGGCGGGGACCACAGATACGCAGTATTTT
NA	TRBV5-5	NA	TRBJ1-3	CASSLVGANSGNTIYF	TGTGCCAGCAGCTTGGTGGGGGCGAACTCTGGAAACACCATATATTTT
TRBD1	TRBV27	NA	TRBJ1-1	CASSPINRGKAEAFF	TGTGCCAGCAGTCCTATAAACAGGGGTAAGGCTGAAGCTTTCTTT
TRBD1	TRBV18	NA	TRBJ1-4	CASSRTGVIAANEKLFF	TGTGCCAGCTCCCGGACAGGGGTCATTGCGGCTAATGAAAAACTGTTTTTT
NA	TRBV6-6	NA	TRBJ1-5	CASSLGRGGGNQPQHF	TGTGCCAGCAGTCTCGGGAGAGGGGGGGGTAATCAGCCCCAGCATTTT
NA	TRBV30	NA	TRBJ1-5	CAWTLVKGGNQPQHF	TGTGCCTGGACCTTAGTCAAGGGGGGCAATCAGCCCCAGCATTTT
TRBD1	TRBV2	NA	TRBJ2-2	CASSGLTGGSGELFF	TGTGCCAGCAGTGGGTTGACAGGGGGCAGCGGGGAGCTGTTTTTT
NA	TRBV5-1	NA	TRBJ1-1	CASSLSRVADTEAFF	TGCGCCAGCAGCTTGTCGCGGGTGGCGGACACTGAAGCTTTCTTT
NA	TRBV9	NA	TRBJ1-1	CASSVESRGNTEAFF	TGTGCCAGCAGCGTAGAAAGTAGGGGGAACACTGAAGCTTTCTTT
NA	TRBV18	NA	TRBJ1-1	CASSPPVGAGTEAFF	TGTGCCAGCTCACCACCGGTAGGGGCTGGCACTGAAGCTTTCTTT
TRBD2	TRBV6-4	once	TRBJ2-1	CASSDSRGGEQFF	TGTGCCAGCAGTGACTCTCGGGGAGGGGAGCAGTTCTTC
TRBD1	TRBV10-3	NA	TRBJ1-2	CAISESPDRGDYGYTF	TGTGCCATCAGTGAGTCCCCCGACAGGGGGGACTATGGCTACACCTTC
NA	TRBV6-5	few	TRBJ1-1	CASRRVGGNTEAFF	TGTGCCAGCAGGAGGGTCGGAGGGAACACTGAAGCTTTCTTT
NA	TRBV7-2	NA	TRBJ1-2	CASSLSRDHYGYTF	TGTGCCAGCAGCTTATCCAGGGATCACTATGGCTACACCTTC
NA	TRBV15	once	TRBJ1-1	CATSRVREGGEAFF	TGTGCCACCAGCAGAGTGAGGGAAGGGGGTGAAGCTTTCTTT
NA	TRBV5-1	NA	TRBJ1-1	CASSLLTATNTEAFF	TGCGCCAGCAGCTTGTTGACAGCAACGAACACTGAAGCTTTCTTT
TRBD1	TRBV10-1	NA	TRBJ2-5	CASSESRTGGETQYF	TGCGCCAGCAGTGAGTCGCGGACAGGGGGAGAGACCCAGTACTTC
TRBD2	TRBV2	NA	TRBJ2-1	CASSTSGGFNEQFF	TGTGCCAGCAGTACTAGCGGGGGATTTAATGAGCAGTTCTTC
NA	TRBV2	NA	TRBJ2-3	CASRRHLGADTQYF	TGTGCCAGCAGAAGACATCTAGGGGCAGATACGCAGTATTTT
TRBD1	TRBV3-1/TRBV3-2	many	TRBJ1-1	CASSPRDRNTEAFF	TGTGCCAGCAGCCCACGGGACAGGAACACTGAAGCTTTCTTT
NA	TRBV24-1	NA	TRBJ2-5	CATSDPGSNQETQYF	TGTGCCACCAGTGATCCGGGATCCAACCAGGAGACCCAGTACTTC
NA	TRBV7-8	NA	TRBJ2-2	CASSLAGRNTGELFF	TGTGCCAGCAGCTTAGCAGGGAGGAACACCGGGGAGCTGTTTTTT
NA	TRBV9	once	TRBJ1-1	CASSAGHQNTEAFF	TGTGCCAGCAGCGCCGGACACCAGAACACTGAAGCTTTCTTT
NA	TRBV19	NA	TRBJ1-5	CASSTGQPTNQPQHF	TGTGCCAGTAGTACGGGACAACCAACAAATCAGCCCCAGCATTTT
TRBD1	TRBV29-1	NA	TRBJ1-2	CSVVRDRTDYGYTF	TGCAGCGTTGTCCGGGACAGGACGGACTATGGCTACACCTTC
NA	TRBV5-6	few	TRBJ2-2	CASSFQNTGELFF	TGTGCCAGCAGCTTTCAAAACACCGGGGAGCTGTTTTTT
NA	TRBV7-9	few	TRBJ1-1	CASSLGQHHEAFF	TGTGCCAGCAGCTTAGGACAGCACCATGAAGCTTTCTTT